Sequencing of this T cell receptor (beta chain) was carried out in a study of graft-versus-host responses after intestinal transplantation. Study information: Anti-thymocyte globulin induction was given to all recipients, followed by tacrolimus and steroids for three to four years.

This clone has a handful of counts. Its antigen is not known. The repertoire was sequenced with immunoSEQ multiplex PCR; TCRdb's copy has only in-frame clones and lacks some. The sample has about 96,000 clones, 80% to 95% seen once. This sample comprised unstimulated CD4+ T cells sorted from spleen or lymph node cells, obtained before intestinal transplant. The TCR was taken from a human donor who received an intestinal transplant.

CDR3 nucleotides: TGTGCCAGCAGCCCCCGGGACGGGGGACTAGCGGGATTTTACGAGCAGTACTTC. Protein product: CASSPRDGGLAGFYEQYF. The chain has TRBV5-5 and TRBJ2-7, with TRBD2 matching 13 bases. J lost 4 bases, V lost 4 bases, and 14 bases had no gene match. CDR1 and CDR2 from the germline V gene are SGHKS and YYEKEE (reference sequence). The CDR3 totals 18 residues.